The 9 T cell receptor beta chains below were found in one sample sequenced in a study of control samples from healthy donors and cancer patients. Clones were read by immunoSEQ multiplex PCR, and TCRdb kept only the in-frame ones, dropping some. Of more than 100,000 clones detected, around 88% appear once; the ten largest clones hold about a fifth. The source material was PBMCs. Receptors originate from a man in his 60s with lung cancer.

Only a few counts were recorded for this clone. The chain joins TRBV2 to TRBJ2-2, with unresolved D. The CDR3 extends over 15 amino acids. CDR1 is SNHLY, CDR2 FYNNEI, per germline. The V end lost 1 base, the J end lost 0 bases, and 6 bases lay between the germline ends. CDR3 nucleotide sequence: TGTGCCAGCAGTGAAGACAGAGCGAACACCGGGGAGCTGTTTTTT. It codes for CASSEDRANTGELFF.

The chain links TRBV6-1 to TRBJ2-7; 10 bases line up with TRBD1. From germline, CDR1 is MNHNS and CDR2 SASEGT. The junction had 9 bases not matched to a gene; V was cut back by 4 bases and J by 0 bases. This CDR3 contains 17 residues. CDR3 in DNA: TGTGCCAGCAGTGCCCGTCCGGGACAGGGGAGCTCCTACGAGCAGTACGTC. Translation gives CASSARPGQGSSYEQYV.

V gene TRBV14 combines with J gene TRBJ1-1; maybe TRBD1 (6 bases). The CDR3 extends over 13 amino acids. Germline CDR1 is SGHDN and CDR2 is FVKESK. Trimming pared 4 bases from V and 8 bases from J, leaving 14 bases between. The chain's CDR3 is CASSLDSYEEAFF. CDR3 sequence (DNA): TGTGCCAGCAGCCTGGACAGTTATGAGGAAGCTTTCTTT.

The CDR3 region has the DNA TGTGCCAGCAGTGAAGAGGGGGCGATAGGCTACACCTTC. It translates to CASSEEGAIGYTF. The chain has TRBV2 and TRBJ1-2; TRBD1 agrees at 7 bases. Germline V gives CDR1 SNHLY, CDR2 FYNNEI. V lost 1 base to trimming and J lost 8 bases; unmatched junction nucleotides: 4. The CDR3 length is 13 residues.

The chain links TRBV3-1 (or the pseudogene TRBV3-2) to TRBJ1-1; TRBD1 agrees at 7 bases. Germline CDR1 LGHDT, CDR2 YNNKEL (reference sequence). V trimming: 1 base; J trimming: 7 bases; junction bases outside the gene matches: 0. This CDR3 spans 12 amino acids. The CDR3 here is CASSQGDSEAFF. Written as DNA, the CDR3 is TGTGCCAGCAGCCAAGGGGACAGTGAAGCTTTCTTT.

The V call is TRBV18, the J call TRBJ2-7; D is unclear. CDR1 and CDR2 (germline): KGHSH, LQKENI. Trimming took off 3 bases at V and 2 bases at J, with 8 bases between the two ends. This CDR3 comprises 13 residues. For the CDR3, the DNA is TGTGCCAGCTCACCCGCACAGACCTACGAGCAGTACGTC. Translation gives CASSPAQTYEQYV.

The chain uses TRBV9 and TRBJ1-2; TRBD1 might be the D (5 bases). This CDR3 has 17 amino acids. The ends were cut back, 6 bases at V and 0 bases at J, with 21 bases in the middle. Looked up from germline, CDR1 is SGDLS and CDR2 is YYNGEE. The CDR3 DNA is TGTGCCAGCATTCTGGGCCCCGGGACGGATACTAACTATGGCTACACCTTC. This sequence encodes CASILGPGTDTNYGYTF.

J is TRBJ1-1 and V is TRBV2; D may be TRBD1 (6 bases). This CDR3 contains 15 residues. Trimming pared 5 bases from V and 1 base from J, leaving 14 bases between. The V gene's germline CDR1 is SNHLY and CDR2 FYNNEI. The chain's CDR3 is CASSYREATNTEAFF. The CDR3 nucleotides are TGTGCCAGCAGTTACAGGGAAGCTACGAACACTGAAGCTTTCTTT.

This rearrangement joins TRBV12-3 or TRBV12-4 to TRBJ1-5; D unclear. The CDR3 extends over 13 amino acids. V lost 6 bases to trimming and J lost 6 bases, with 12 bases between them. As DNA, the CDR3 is TGTGCCAGCAGGATGGACGGGCGTCAGCCCCAGCATTTT. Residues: CASRMDGRQPQHF.